The next 32 T cell receptor beta chains were all read from a single sample in a study of blood T cell repertoires in COVID-19. Data came from immunoSEQ multiplex PCR; TCRdb stores just in-frame clones and leaves some out. The sample yields about 200,000 clones, approximately 85% seen once. The sample was peripheral blood. Receptor source: a woman aged 50 to 60 with active or convalescent COVID-19.

V is TRBV5-4 and J is TRBJ2-3, with 9 bases identical to TRBD2. The CDR3 loop spans 16 amino acids. Germline V gives CDR1 SGHNT, CDR2 YYREEE (reference sequence). With V trimmed by 0 bases and J by 4 bases, 6 bases remained unmatched. CDR3 in DNA: TGTGCCAGCAGCTTGGATGGTCCTAGCGGGGCAGATACGCAGTATTTT. Its protein product is CASSLDGPSGADTQYF.

V and J are TRBV28 and TRBJ1-2; D is unresolved. This CDR3 region has 12 residues. V lost 6 bases and J lost 4, with 9 bases in between. CDR1 is MDHEN, CDR2 SYDVKM, per germline. As DNA, the CDR3 is TGTGCCAGCAGAACGGGGATCTATGGCTACACCTTC. This translates into CASRTGIYGYTF.

The V and J genes are TRBV5-1 and TRBJ2-1; 7 bases line up with TRBD1. J gave up 5 bases and V 6 bases, and 8 bases lay outside the gene matches. Germline-derived CDR1 and CDR2 are SGHRS and YFSETQ. The CDR3 totals 14 residues. CDR3 DNA sequence: TGCGCCAGCACTCGGGACAGCCAAAACAATGAGCAGTTCTTC. As protein: CASTRDSQNNEQFF.

The V call is TRBV2, the J call TRBJ2-1, with 7 bases that match TRBD2. The CDR3 length is 14 residues. Germline lookup yields CDR1 SNHLY and CDR2 FYNNEI. Trimming cost V 5 bases and J 5 bases; bases outside gene matches: 6. The CDR3 coding sequence is TGTGCCAGCAGTCCCCGGGAGGTTAACAATGAGCAGTTCTTC. Its protein product is CASSPREVNNEQFF. Complete variable domain (other parts from reference TRBV2 and TRBJ2-1): EPEVTQTPSHQVTQMGQEVILRCVPISNHLYFYWYRQILGQKVEFLVSFYNNEISEKSEIFDDQFSVERPDGSNFTLKIRSTKLEDSAMYFCASSPREVNNEQFFGPGTRLTVL.

A single count supports this clone. The chain recombines TRBV4-2 with TRBJ1-1, with D perhaps matching TRBD1 (6 bases). This CDR3 has 17 residues. Per germline, CDR1 LGHNA and CDR2 YNFKEQ. Trimming left V 1 base short and J 1 base short, with 16 bases between. CDR3 DNA sequence: TGTGCCAGCAGCCAAGGTGGGATAATCAGGGGGAACACTGAAGCTTTCTTT. This translates into CASSQGGIIRGNTEAFF.

The chain's CDR3 is CAVDTLGTEAFF. CDR3 coding DNA: TGTGCCGTTGACACCTTGGGCACTGAAGCTTTCTTT. The chain is built from TRBV2 and TRBJ1-1; D is unclear. The germline V gene encodes CDR1 SNHLY and CDR2 FYNNEI. Trimming cost V 11 bases and J 4 bases, with 14 bases left between them. This CDR3 is built from 12 residues.

The CDR3 loop reads CASSPMGAGGTYNSPLHF. The CDR3 region has the DNA TGTGCCAGCAGCCCCATGGGGGCAGGCGGCACCTATAATTCACCCCTCCACTTT. This chain joins TRBV7-6 and TRBJ1-6, with a possible D match to TRBD1 (6 bases). Deletions cut 5 bases from V and 2 bases from J, with 19 bases between. Germline V gene lookup returns CDR1 SGHVS and CDR2 FNYEAQ. This CDR3 is built from 18 residues.

The CDR3, as DNA: TGTGCCAGCAGTGACCCCGGACAGAGTTTTAACTATGGCTACACCTTC. Its translation is CASSDPGQSFNYGYTF. This chain links TRBV6-1 with TRBJ1-2, with a weak D call TRBD1 (6 bases). The V end lost 3 bases, the J end lost 1 base, and 15 bases lay between the germline ends. From germline, CDR1 is MNHNS and CDR2 SASEGT. The CDR3 extends over 16 amino acids.

J is TRBJ2-1 and V is TRBV27; D perhaps matches TRBD2 (6 bases). The CDR3 extends over 12 amino acids. Germline assignment: CDR1 MNHEY and CDR2 SMNVEV (reference sequence). V lost 0 bases to trimming and J lost 12 bases, with 9 bases between them. CDR3 in DNA: TGTGCCAGCAGTTTATCGGGGACTCGGCAGTTCTTC. It encodes CASSLSGTRQFF.

V and J are TRBV24-1 and TRBJ2-3; the match to TRBD2 covers 8 bases. The CDR3 contains 17 residues. Per germline, CDR1 KGHDR and CDR2 SFDVKD. The junction had 7 bases not matched to a gene; V was cut back by 2 bases and J by 1 base. The CDR3 sequence: CATSDWSGAGGTDTQYF. DNA for the CDR3: TGTGCCACCAGTGATTGGTCCGGAGCGGGGGGCACAGATACGCAGTATTTT.

This clone was seen only once. The gene calls are TRBV18 and TRBJ1-6; TRBD1 is a possible D gene (6 bases). Trimming stripped 4 bases from V and 8 bases from J, with 15 bases between. The CDR3 is made up of 15 amino acids. CDR1 is KGHSH, CDR2 LQKENI, per germline. CDR3 sequence: CASSRASDSYSPLHF. In DNA form, the CDR3 reads TGTGCCAGCTCACGTGCTTCGGACAGTTATTCACCCCTCCACTTT.

The chain uses TRBV30 and TRBJ2-7, with 9 bases identical to TRBD1. Per the germline V gene, CDR1 is GTSNPN and CDR2 is SVGIG (reference sequence). The CDR3 totals 14 residues. V was pared by 7 bases and J by 6 bases, with 13 bases of the junction left unmatched. CDR3: CALKTPGQGFEQYF. CDR3 bases: TGTGCCTTGAAAACCCCGGGACAGGGTTTCGAGCAGTACTTC.

The V call is TRBV24-1, the J call TRBJ2-1; 9 bases are shared with TRBD2. CDR3 length: 17 residues. The trim removed 3 bases at V and 0 bases at J, leaving 5 bases unmatched. CDR1 and CDR2 (germline): KGHDR, SFDVKD. CDR3 in amino acids: CATSDHLAGSSYNEQFF. Written as DNA, the CDR3 is TGTGCCACCAGTGATCACCTAGCGGGGAGCTCCTACAATGAGCAGTTCTTC.

The V and J genes are TRBV10-3 and TRBJ2-7; maybe TRBD2 (6 bases). Germline V gives CDR1 ENHRY, CDR2 SYGVKD. CDR3 size: 14 residues. Trimming pared 0 bases from V and 5 bases from J, leaving 11 bases between. The CDR3 loop reads CAISESTSLDEQYF. The CDR3 region has the DNA TGTGCCATCAGTGAGTCGACTAGTCTGGACGAGCAGTACTTC.

The rearrangement joins TRBV11-2 to TRBJ2-4; 7 bases fit TRBD1. Germline CDR1 SGHAT, CDR2 FQNNGV. The CDR3 contains 15 residues. With V trimmed by 3 bases and J by 0 bases, 2 bases remained unmatched. The CDR3 here is CASSFTGVAKNIQYF. The DNA for the CDR3 is TGTGCCAGCAGCTTCACAGGGGTAGCCAAAAACATTCAGTACTTC.

The V gene is TRBV11-2, the J gene TRBJ2-5, with 9 positions matching TRBD1. V was clipped by 5 bases and J by 2 bases; unmatched bases: 6. The germline V gene has CDR1 SGHAT and CDR2 FQNNGV. This CDR3 region has 15 residues. CDR3 DNA sequence: TGTGCCAGCAGCCGCGGGACAGGGCCTCAAGAGACCCAGTACTTC. It codes for CASSRGTGPQETQYF.

About this clone: Other DNA sequences of this sample code for an identical CDR3. This sequence joins TRBV5-1 and TRBJ2-2, with 14 bases lining up with TRBD2. Trimming cost V 4 bases and J 3 bases; bases outside gene matches: 5. The CDR3 length is 17 residues. Germline CDR1 SGHRS, CDR2 YFSETQ. CDR3 protein: CASSRGLAGGYTGELFF. The CDR3 DNA reads as TGCGCCAGCAGCAGAGGACTAGCGGGGGGTTACACCGGGGAGCTGTTTTTT.

This chain joins TRBV6-5 and TRBJ2-4; D is uncertain. CDR3 length equals 15 residues. Germline V lookup: CDR1 MNHEY, CDR2 SVGAGI. V was trimmed by 2 bases and J by 8 bases, leaving 16 bases between them. The CDR3 DNA reads as TGTGCCAGCAGTTACCCCGGGTTCTTTAAGGACATTCAGTACTTC. This translates into CASSYPGFFKDIQYF.

CDR3 loop: CASTSPALAPSGTGELFF. For the CDR3, the DNA is TGTGCCAGCACCTCCCCCGCGCTAGCGCCTTCGGGCACCGGGGAGCTGTTTTTT. This chain links TRBV5-4 with TRBJ2-2; maybe TRBD2 (6 bases). Trimming took off 6 bases at V and 4 bases at J, with 25 bases between the two ends. This CDR3 is 18 amino acids long. The V gene's germline CDR1 is SGHNT and CDR2 YYREEE (reference sequence).

This chain connects TRBV10-3 to TRBJ2-1, with D possibly matching TRBD1 (6 bases). This CDR3 spans 14 amino acids. Between the trimmed V and J ends, which lost 4 bases and 4 bases, there was a span of 11 bases. Looked up from germline, CDR1 is ENHRY and CDR2 is SYGVKD. CDR3 nucleotides: TGTGCCATCAGTGCCCCGGGACAATACAATGAGCAGTTCTTC. It yields the protein CAISAPGQYNEQFF.

This clone was seen ten or more times. The gene calls are TRBV9 and TRBJ1-1; TRBD1 agrees at 7 bases. Germline lookup yields CDR1 SGDLS and CDR2 YYNGEE. The CDR3 runs to 15 residues. Trimming cost V 3 bases and J 1 base; bases outside gene matches: 6. Here the CDR3 DNA reads TGTGCCAGCAGCGCCGACTACAGGGGGAACACTGAAGCTTTCTTT. It encodes CASSADYRGNTEAFF. The full variable domain, with the rest looked up from reference TRBV9 and TRBJ1-1, is DSGVTQTPKHLITATGQRVTLRCSPRSGDLSVYWYQQSLDQGLQFLIQYYNGEERAKGNILERFSAQQFPDLHSELNLSSLELGDSALYFCASSADYRGNTEAFFGQGTRLTVV.

The rearrangement uses TRBV3-1 (or the pseudogene TRBV3-2) and TRBJ2-3, with D perhaps matching TRBD1 (6 bases). This CDR3 spans 17 amino acids. The ends were cut back, 1 base at V and 1 base at J, with 15 bases in the middle. CDR1 and CDR2 (germline): LGHDT, YNNKEL (reference sequence). The CDR3 DNA reads as TGTGCCAGCAGCCAAGCCGGGGCGGCAGGGGGCACAGATACGCAGTATTTT. This gives the protein CASSQAGAAGGTDTQYF.

This clone was observed once. The chain joins TRBV19 to TRBJ2-3, with 10 nucleotides matching TRBD1. This CDR3 contains 13 residues. The trim removed 9 bases at V and 5 bases at J, leaving 5 bases unmatched. Germline V CDR1 and CDR2: LNHDA, SQIVND (reference sequence). The CDR3 bases are TGTGCCAGCCGGGACAGGGGAGGAGATACGCAGTATTTT. This translates into CASRDRGGDTQYF.

The J gene is TRBJ1-2, the V gene TRBV4-1; D remains ambiguous. Trimming pared 6 bases from V and 4 bases from J, leaving 24 bases between. The CDR3 sequence is 17 residues long. The germline V gene encodes CDR1 MGHRA and CDR2 YSYEKL. CDR3 sequence reads: CASSRGWESPPSYGYTF. The CDR3 bases are TGCGCCAGCAGTCGCGGGTGGGAGAGCCCCCCCTCCTATGGCTACACCTTC.

The chain carries TRBV2 and TRBJ2-1; 7 bases line up with TRBD2. Germline V gene data show CDR1 as SNHLY and CDR2 as FYNNEI. V was clipped by 8 bases and J by 6 bases; unmatched bases: 13. The CDR3 is 15 amino acids. CDR3 bases: TGTGCCAGCCTTAACGGCGGGAGCGTTCCCAATGAGCAGTTCTTC. This translates into CASLNGGSVPNEQFF.

The chain uses TRBV5-4 and TRBJ1-2; tentative D call: TRBD1 (6 bases). The CDR3 has 14 amino acids. V lost 6 bases to trimming and J lost 6 bases, with 18 bases between them. CDR1 SGHNT and CDR2 YYREEE come from the germline V gene (reference sequence). CDR3 protein: CASKGDVRGHGYTF. The DNA for the CDR3 is TGTGCCAGCAAGGGGGATGTCAGGGGCCATGGCTACACCTTC.

V and J are TRBV3-1 (or the pseudogene TRBV3-2) and TRBJ2-3; a weak D match, TRBD2 (6 bases). V was trimmed by 1 base and J by 4 bases, leaving 9 bases between them. Germline V CDR1 and CDR2: LGHDT, YNNKEL (reference sequence). The CDR3 spans 14 residues. CDR3 DNA sequence: TGTGCCAGCAGCCAAGTAGCGGAGGCAGATACGCAGTATTTT. The encoded protein is CASSQVAEADTQYF.

The V gene is TRBV19, the J gene TRBJ1-1, with TRBD1 identical over 9 bases. The CDR3 has 15 amino acids. Trimming at V came to 3 bases and at J to 0 bases, leaving 2 bases not matched to a gene. The germline V gene encodes CDR1 LNHDA and CDR2 SQIVND (reference sequence). CDR3 residues: CASSMDRGMNTEAFF. CDR3 sequence (DNA): TGTGCCAGTAGTATGGACAGGGGCATGAACACTGAAGCTTTCTTT.

The rearrangement uses TRBV18 and TRBJ1-1; 7 nucleotides agree with TRBD1. CDR3 length equals 14 residues. CDR1 is KGHSH, CDR2 LQKENI, per germline. Unmatched junction bases numbered 4, after V lost 4 bases and J lost 2 bases. CDR3: CASSLGQSNTEAFF. Here the CDR3 DNA reads TGTGCCAGCTCACTGGGACAGAGCAACACTGAAGCTTTCTTT.

As to this clone: One end of the junction fails to match germline, which may point to a read error. This chain uses TRBV18 with TRBJ2-3; perhaps TRBD2 as D (7 bases). CDR1 and CDR2 (germline): KGHSH, LQKENI. The CDR3 extends over 17 amino acids. CDR3 region: CASSPTYEGGRTDTQYF. CDR3 nucleotides: TGTGCCAGCTCACCTACCTATGAGGGGGGGCGCACCGATACGCAGTATTTT.

This rearrangement joins TRBV6-1 to TRBJ2-1; 13 bases fit TRBD2. CDR3 length equals 18 residues. Trimming at V came to 4 bases and at J to 3 bases, leaving 9 bases not matched to a gene. CDR1 MNHNS and CDR2 SASEGT come from the germline V gene. Here the CDR3 DNA reads TGTGCCAGCAGTGCAATTGGGACTAGCGGGAACCGCTACAATGAGCAGTTCTTC. This encodes CASSAIGTSGNRYNEQFF.

V and J are TRBV28 and TRBJ2-7, with D possibly being TRBD1 (5 bases). V lost 7 bases, J lost 0 bases, and 10 bases lay in between. Germline V gene data show CDR1 as MDHEN and CDR2 as SYDVKM. The CDR3 length is 13 residues. CDR3 nucleotides: TGTGCCAGCATTGGCAGGGCCTCCTACGAGCAGTACGTC. This gives the protein CASIGRASYEQYV.